This is a list of T cell receptor beta chains from one sample in a study of blood T cell repertoires in COVID-19. Libraries were prepared by immunoSEQ multiplex PCR; TCRdb keeps only in-frame clonotypes and omits some of them. The top ten hold 1% of the sample, which has 350,000 or so clones, almost 90% seen once. Sequencing used PBMCs or T cells enriched from blood (not recorded which). The origin of the receptors is a woman aged 25 to 45 who had been exposed to COVID-19. Both conserved end residues are part of each CDR3. D genes are given only for firm matches. Size is omitted from some rows. Given values are once, few, many or a class for expanded clones.

D | size | J | V | CDR3 | DNA
TRBD2 | - | TRBJ2-1 | TRBV28 | CASSLGLADNEQFF | TGTGCCAGCAGTTTAGGGCTAGCGGACAATGAGCAGTTCTTC
TRBD1 | few | TRBJ1-1 | TRBV5-1 | CASSGGQVTEAFF | TGCGCCAGCAGCGGGGGACAGGTCACGGAAGCTTTCTTT
- | - | TRBJ1-1 | TRBV19 | CASSLGPIRKNTEAFF | TGTGCCAGTAGCCTTGGGCCCATACGGAAGAACACTGAAGCTTTCTTT
- | - | TRBJ1-1 | TRBV6-5 | CASSYSTRQGGVEAFF | TGTGCCAGCAGTTACTCGACTCGGCAGGGAGGTGTTGAAGCTTTCTTT
- | - | TRBJ1-2 | TRBV27 | CASRLSTGPTNYGYTF | TGTGCCAGCAGACTCTCGACAGGTCCGACGAACTATGGCTACACCTTC
TRBD2 | - | TRBJ2-1 | TRBV19 | CASELAGIGGNEQFF | TGTGCCAGTGAACTAGCGGGCATAGGGGGCAATGAGCAGTTCTTC
- | once | TRBJ1-3 | TRBV28 | CASRARGTSGNTIYF | TGTGCCAGCAGAGCCAGGGGCACCTCTGGAAACACCATATATTTT
TRBD1 | - | TRBJ2-7 | TRBV6-1 | CASSEAKLTGPPHF | TGTGCCAGCAGTGAAGCGAAACTGACAGGGCCTCCCCACTTC
- | - | TRBJ2-7 | TRBV29-1 | CSVELGAYEQYF | TGCAGCGTTGAACTCGGAGCCTACGAGCAGTACTTC
- | - | TRBJ1-3 | TRBV5-6 | CASSMDISGNTIYF | TGTGCCAGCAGCATGGACATTTCTGGAAACACCATATATTTT
- | - | TRBJ1-5 | TRBV12-3/TRBV12-4 | CASTWTANQPQHF | TGTGCCAGCACCTGGACTGCTAATCAGCCCCAGCATTTT
- | - | TRBJ2-5 | TRBV29-1 | CSVEGLGGLETQYF | TGCAGCGTTGAAGGTCTCGGGGGGCTGGAGACCCAGTACTTC
TRBD1 | - | TRBJ2-2 | TRBV18 | CASSPGTGLGGELFF | TGTGCCAGCTCACCCGGGACAGGGCTTGGCGGGGAGCTGTTTTTT
- | - | TRBJ1-5 | TRBV6-1 | CASSDFFQGPNQPQHF | TGTGCCAGCAGTGACTTCTTCCAGGGGCCCAATCAGCCCCAGCATTTT
- | once | TRBJ2-1 | TRBV30 | CAGRSYNEQFF | TGTGCGGGGCGGTCCTACAATGAGCAGTTCTTC
TRBD2 | - | TRBJ2-1 | TRBV2 | CASRVLAGGYNEQFF | TGTGCCAGCAGGGTACTAGCGGGAGGGTACAATGAGCAGTTCTTC
- | - | TRBJ2-2 | TRBV28 | CASSPPNTGELFF | TGTGCCAGCTCCCCTCCCAACACCGGGGAGCTGTTTTTT
- | - | TRBJ2-2 | TRBV7-2 | CASRKSESVGELFF | TGTGCCAGCCGCAAATCGGAGTCGGTGGGGGAGCTGTTTTTT
- | - | TRBJ1-3 | TRBV28 | CASNPQGTRTGNTIYF | TGTGCCAGCAATCCCCAGGGGACAAGGACTGGAAACACCATATATTTT
- | - | TRBJ2-1 | TRBV11-3 | CASSLRSLGNEQFF | TGTGCCAGCAGCTTAAGGTCACTAGGGAATGAGCAGTTCTTC
TRBD1 | - | TRBJ2-2 | TRBV11-2 | CASSFTGDTGELFF | TGTGCCAGCAGCTTCACAGGGGACACCGGGGAGCTGTTTTTT
- | - | TRBJ1-4 | TRBV11-2 | CASQTGFNEKLFF | TGTGCCAGCCAGACAGGTTTTAATGAAAAACTGTTTTTT
- | - | TRBJ1-1 | TRBV28 | CATHGGGRDTEAFF | TGTGCCACCCACGGGGGGGGCCGGGACACTGAAGCTTTCTTT
TRBD1 | - | TRBJ1-2 | TRBV5-4 | CASSLLDRGARNGYTF | TGTGCCAGCAGCCTATTGGACAGGGGCGCGAGAAATGGCTACACCTTC
TRBD1 | many | TRBJ1-2 | TRBV24-1 | CATSEPGTATNGYTF | TGTGCCACCAGTGAGCCCGGGACAGCCACAAATGGCTACACCTTC
- | - | TRBJ1-2 | TRBV7-9 | CASSAREDGYTF | TGTGCCAGCAGCGCGAGGGAGGATGGCTACACCTTC